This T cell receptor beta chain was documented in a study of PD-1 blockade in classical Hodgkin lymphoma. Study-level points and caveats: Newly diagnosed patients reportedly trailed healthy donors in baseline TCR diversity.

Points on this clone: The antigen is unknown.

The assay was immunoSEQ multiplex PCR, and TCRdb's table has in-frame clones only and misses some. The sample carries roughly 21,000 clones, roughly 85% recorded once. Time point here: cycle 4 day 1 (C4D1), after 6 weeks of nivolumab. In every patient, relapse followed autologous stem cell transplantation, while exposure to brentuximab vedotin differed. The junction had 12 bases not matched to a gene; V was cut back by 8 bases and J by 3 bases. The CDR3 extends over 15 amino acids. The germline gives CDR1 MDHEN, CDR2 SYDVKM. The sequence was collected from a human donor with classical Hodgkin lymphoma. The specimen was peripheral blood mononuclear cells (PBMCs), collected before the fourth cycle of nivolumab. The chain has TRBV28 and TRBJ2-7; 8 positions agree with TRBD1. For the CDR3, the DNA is TGTGCCAGCGCGTTTCCGGGACAGGCCGTCTACGAGCAGTACTTC. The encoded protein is CASAFPGQAVYEQYF.